This T cell receptor beta chain was identified in a study of blood T cell repertoires in COVID-19. This clone was detected only once. Germline V CDR1 and CDR2: SGHNT, YYREEE (reference sequence). With 0 bases removed from V and 3 bases from J, the gap between germline ends came to 4 bases. The CDR3 length is 12 residues. Produced via immunoSEQ multiplex PCR; TCRdb's table is partial and in-frame only. The table includes under 300,000 clones, 84% detected once. The sample was peripheral blood. This sequence originates from a woman aged 40 to 49 who had recovered from COVID-19. The chain couples TRBV5-4 to TRBJ2-7; D ambiguous. The CDR3: CASSLDGYEQYF. In DNA form, the CDR3 reads TGTGCCAGCAGCTTGGACGGCTACGAGCAGTACTTC.